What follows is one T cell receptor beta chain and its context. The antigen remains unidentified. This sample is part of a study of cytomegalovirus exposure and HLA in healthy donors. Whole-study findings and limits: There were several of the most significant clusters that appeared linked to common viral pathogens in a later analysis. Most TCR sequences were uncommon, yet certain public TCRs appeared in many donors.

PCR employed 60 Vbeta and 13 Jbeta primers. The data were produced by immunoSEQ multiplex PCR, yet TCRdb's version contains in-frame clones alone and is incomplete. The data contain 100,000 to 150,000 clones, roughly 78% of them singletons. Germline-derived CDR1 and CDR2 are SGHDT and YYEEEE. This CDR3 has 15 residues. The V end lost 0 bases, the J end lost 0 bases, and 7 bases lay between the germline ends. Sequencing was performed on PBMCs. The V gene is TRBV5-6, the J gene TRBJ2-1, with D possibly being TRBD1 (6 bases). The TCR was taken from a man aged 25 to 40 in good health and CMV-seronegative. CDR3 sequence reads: CASSLGTVSYNEQFF. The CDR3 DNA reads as TGTGCCAGCAGCTTGGGGACAGTCTCCTACAATGAGCAGTTCTTC.